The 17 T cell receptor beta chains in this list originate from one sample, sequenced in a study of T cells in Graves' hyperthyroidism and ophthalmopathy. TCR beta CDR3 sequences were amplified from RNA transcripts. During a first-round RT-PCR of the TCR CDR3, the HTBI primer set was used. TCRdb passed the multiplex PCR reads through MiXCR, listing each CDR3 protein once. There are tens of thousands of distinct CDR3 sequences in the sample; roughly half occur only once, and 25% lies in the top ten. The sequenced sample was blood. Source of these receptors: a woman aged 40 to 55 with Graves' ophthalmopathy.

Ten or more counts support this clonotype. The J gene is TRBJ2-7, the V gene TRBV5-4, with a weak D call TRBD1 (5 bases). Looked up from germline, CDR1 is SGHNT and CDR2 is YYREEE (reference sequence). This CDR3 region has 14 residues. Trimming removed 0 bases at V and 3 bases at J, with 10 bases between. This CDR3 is CASSLGTRDYEQYF. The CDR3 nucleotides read TGTGCCAGCAGCTTGGGGACCAGGGACTACGAGCAGTACTTC.

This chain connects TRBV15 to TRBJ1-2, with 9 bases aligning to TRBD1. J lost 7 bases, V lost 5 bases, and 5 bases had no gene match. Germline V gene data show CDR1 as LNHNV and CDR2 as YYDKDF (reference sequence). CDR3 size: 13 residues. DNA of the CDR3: TGTGCCACCAGCTCCCGGGACAGGGTTGGCTACACCTTC. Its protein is CATSSRDRVGYTF.

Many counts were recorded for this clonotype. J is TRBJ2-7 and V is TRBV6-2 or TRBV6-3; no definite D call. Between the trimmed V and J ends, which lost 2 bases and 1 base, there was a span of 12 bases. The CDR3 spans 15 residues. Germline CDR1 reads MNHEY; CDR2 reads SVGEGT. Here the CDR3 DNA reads TGTGCCAGCAGTTACGAGGCAGAGCCATCCTACGAGCAGTACTTC. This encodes CASSYEAEPSYEQYF.

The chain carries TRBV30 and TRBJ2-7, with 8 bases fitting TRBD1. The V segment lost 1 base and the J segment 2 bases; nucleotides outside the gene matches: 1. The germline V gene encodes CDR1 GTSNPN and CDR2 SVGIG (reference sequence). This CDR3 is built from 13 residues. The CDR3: CAWSADRAYEQYF. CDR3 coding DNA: TGTGCCTGGAGTGCGGACAGGGCCTACGAGCAGTACTTC. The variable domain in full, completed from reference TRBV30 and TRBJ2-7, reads SQTIHQWPATLVQPVGSPLSLECTVEGTSNPNLYWYRQAAGRGLQLLFYSVGIGQISSEVPQNLSASRPQDRQFILSSKKLLLSDSGFYLCAWSADRAYEQYFGPGTRLTVT.

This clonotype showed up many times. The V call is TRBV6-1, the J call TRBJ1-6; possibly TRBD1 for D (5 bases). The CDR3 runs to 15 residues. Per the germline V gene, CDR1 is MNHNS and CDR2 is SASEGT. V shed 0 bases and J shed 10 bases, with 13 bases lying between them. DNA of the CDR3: TGTGCCAGCAGTGAAGCTGAAACAGGTGGCTCACCCCTCCACTTT. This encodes CASSEAETGGSPLHF.

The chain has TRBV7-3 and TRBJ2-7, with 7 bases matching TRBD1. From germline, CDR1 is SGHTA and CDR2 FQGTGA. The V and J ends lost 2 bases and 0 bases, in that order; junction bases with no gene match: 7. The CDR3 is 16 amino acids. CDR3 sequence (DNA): TGTGCCAGCAGCTTAGCAGGGCAGGGGGTCTCCTACGAGCAGTACTTC. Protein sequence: CASSLAGQGVSYEQYF.

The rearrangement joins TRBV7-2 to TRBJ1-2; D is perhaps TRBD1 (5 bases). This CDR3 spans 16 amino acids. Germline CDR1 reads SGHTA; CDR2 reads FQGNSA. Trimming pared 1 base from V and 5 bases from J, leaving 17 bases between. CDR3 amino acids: CASSLDSGTAGYGYTF. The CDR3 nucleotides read TGTGCCAGCAGCTTAGACTCTGGGACGGCTGGGTATGGCTACACCTTC.

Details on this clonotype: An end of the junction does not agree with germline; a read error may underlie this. The CDR3 region is CAISELSGAGEQYF. Written as DNA, the CDR3 is TGTGCCATCAGTGAGTTAAGCGGGGCCGGCGAGCAGTACTTC. The chain employs TRBV2 and TRBJ2-7, with 7 bases aligning to TRBD2. The CDR3 has 14 amino acids. The germline V gene encodes CDR1 SNHLY and CDR2 FYNNEI.

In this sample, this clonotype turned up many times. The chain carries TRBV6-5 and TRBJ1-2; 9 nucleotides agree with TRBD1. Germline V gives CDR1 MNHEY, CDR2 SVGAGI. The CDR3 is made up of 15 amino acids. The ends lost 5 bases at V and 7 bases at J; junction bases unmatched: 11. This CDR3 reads CASSDLGQGFLGYTF. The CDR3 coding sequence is TGTGCCAGCAGTGACCTGGGACAGGGTTTTCTTGGCTACACCTTC.

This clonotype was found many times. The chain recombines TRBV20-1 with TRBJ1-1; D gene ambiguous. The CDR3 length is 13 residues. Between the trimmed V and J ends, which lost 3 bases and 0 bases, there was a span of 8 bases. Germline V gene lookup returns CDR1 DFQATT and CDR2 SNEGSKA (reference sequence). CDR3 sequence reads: CSASKTMNTEAFF. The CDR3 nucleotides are TGCAGTGCTAGCAAGACAATGAACACTGAAGCTTTCTTT.

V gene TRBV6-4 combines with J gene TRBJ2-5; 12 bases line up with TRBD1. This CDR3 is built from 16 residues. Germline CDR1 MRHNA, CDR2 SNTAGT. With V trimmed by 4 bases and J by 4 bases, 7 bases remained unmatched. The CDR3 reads CASSVSGTGGAETQYF. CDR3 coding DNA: TGTGCCAGCAGTGTTTCCGGGACAGGGGGCGCAGAGACCCAGTACTTC.

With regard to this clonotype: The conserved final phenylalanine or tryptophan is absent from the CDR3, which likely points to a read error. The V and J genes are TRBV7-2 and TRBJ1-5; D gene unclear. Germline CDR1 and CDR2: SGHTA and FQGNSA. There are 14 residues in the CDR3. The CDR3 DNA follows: TGTGCCAGGAGCTTATCTATTCGTGGTCAGCCTCAGCATATT. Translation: CARSLSIRGQPQHI.

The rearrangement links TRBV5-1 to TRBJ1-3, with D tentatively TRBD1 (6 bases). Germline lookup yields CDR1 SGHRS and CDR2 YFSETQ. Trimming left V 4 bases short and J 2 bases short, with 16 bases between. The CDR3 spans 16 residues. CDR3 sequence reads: CASSEGTPQAGNTIYF. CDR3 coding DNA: TGCGCCAGCAGCGAGGGGACACCGCAGGCTGGAAACACCATATATTTT.

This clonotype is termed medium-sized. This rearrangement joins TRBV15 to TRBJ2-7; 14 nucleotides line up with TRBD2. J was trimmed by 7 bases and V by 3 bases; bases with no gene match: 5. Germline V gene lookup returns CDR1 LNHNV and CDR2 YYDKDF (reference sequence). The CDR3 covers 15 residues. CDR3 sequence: CATSSPGLAGVEQYF. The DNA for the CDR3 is TGTGCCACCAGCAGTCCGGGACTAGCGGGAGTTGAGCAGTACTTC.

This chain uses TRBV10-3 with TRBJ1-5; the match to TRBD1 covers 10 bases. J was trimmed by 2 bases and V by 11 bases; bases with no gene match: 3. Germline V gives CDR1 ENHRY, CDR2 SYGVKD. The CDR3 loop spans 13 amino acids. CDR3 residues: CASGTGGNQPQHF. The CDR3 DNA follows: TGTGCCTCCGGGACAGGGGGCAATCAGCCCCAGCATTTT.

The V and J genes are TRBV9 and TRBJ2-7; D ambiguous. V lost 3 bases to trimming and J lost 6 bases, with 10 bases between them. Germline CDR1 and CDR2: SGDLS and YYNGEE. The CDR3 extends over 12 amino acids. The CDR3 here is CASSGLKSEQYF. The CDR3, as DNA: TGTGCCAGCAGCGGACTGAAAAGCGAGCAGTACTTC.

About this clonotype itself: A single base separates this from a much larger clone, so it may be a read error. The CDR3 here is CAGSSRLAANRYNEQFF. The CDR3, as DNA: TGTGCCGGCAGCTCCCGACTAGCGGCGAATCGGTACAATGAGCAGTTCTTC. The J gene is TRBJ2-1, the V gene TRBV27; 9 bases line up with TRBD2. This CDR3 contains 17 residues. Germline V gene sequence: CDR1 MNHEY, CDR2 SMNVEV (reference sequence).